The 23 T cell receptor beta chains below were found in one sample sequenced in a study of T cells in Graves' hyperthyroidism and ophthalmopathy. Amplified TCR beta CDR3 regions derived from RNA transcripts. Initially, a first-round RT-PCR of the TCR CDR3 employed the HTBI primer set. TCRdb analysed the multiplex PCR reads with MiXCR anew, one entry per CDR3 protein. Among about 420,000 distinct CDR3 sequences listed, 15% to 18% were seen once. Sequencing was performed on blood. The receptors stem from a woman aged 18-29 years with Graves' hyperthyroidism.

This clonotype occurred many times. V and J are TRBV5-8 and TRBJ1-1; TRBD1 matches 9 bases. The CDR3 sequence is 13 residues long. J gave up 10 bases and V 5 bases, and 9 bases lay outside the gene matches. From germline, CDR1 is SGHTS and CDR2 YDEGEE. The CDR3 DNA is TGTGCCAGCAGGGACAGGGGCGTTGTTTCAGCTTTCTTT. It translates to CASRDRGVVSAFF.

With regard to this clonotype: This is likely a read error, given that the CDR3 carries no conserved phenylalanine or tryptophan at its end. This sequence joins TRBV28 and TRBJ2-5; the D gene is possibly TRBD2 (5 bases). CDR1 is MDHEN, CDR2 SYDVKM, per germline. V shed 10 bases and J shed 4 bases, with 19 bases lying between them. This CDR3 has 14 residues. The CDR3 DNA is TGTGCCAACAGCAAAGTCCCGCGGGCAGAGACCCAGTACTCC. It codes for CANSKVPRAETQYS.

This clonotype appeared a few times. This chain links TRBV18 with TRBJ1-3, with D unresolved. This CDR3 region has 15 residues. Trimming removed 0 bases at V and 5 bases at J, with 11 bases between. Germline CDR1 and CDR2: KGHSH and LQKENI. In DNA, the CDR3 is TGTGCCAGCTCACCACCGATGGGCGTAAGAAACACCATATATTTT. This codes for CASSPPMGVRNTIYF.

The genes are TRBV15 and TRBJ2-2, with TRBD2 matching 12 bases. CDR1 and CDR2 from the germline V gene are LNHNV and YYDKDF (reference sequence). CDR3 length: 16 residues. V lost 3 bases to trimming and J lost 5 bases; unmatched junction nucleotides: 4. In DNA, the CDR3 is TGTGCCACCAGCAGGACTAGCGGGAGTCGGACCGGGGAGCTGTTTTTT. This sequence encodes CATSRTSGSRTGELFF.

This clonotype was found many times. This CDR3 reads CASSVGTGVFDTQYF. CDR3 nucleotides: TGTGCCAGCAGCGTCGGGACAGGGGTTTTTGATACGCAGTATTTT. This chain uses TRBV7-3 with TRBJ2-3; 10 positions match TRBD1. J lost 6 bases, V lost 5 bases, and 8 bases had no gene match. Germline V gene lookup returns CDR1 SGHTA and CDR2 FQGTGA. The CDR3 spans 15 residues.

The chain joins TRBV2 to TRBJ2-7, with 8 bases identical to TRBD2. CDR3 length: 14 amino acids. Germline loops: CDR1 SNHLY, CDR2 FYNNEI. V was clipped by 4 bases and J by 6 bases; unmatched bases: 8. The CDR3 nucleotides are TGTGCCAGCAGTGGGACGGGAGGGCCCTCCGAGCAGTACTTC. Translation: CASSGTGGPSEQYF. The full variable domain, rest sourced from reference TRBV2 and TRBJ2-7, is EPEVTQTPSHQVTQMGQEVILRCVPISNHLYFYWYRQILGQKVEFLVSFYNNEISEKSEIFDDQFSVERPDGSNFTLKIRSTKLEDSAMYFCASSGTGGPSEQYFGPGTRLTVT.

This clonotype was found many times. The rearrangement joins TRBV6-5 to TRBJ1-1, with D unresolved. CDR1 is MNHEY, CDR2 SVGAGI, per germline. CDR3 length: 13 residues. Trimming removed 5 bases from V and 1 base from J, with 8 bases in between. CDR3 sequence reads: CASSSPGNTEAFF. The CDR3 region has the DNA TGTGCCAGCAGTAGTCCCGGGAACACTGAAGCTTTCTTT.

The rearrangement uses TRBV5-1 and TRBJ2-1; TRBD2 might be the D (6 bases). The V and J ends lost 4 bases and 5 bases respectively, with 16 bases between them. CDR3 length: 15 amino acids. CDR1 SGHRS and CDR2 YFSETQ come from the germline V gene. The CDR3 sequence is CASSTSGTVNNEQFF. The CDR3 DNA follows: TGCGCCAGCAGCACCTCCGGGACTGTTAACAATGAGCAGTTCTTC. Looking up the rest from reference TRBV5-1 and TRBJ2-1 gives the full variable domain: KAGVTQTPRYLIKTRGQQVTLSCSPISGHRSVSWYQQTPGQGLQFLFEYFSETQRNKGNFPGRFSGRQFSNSRSEMNVSTLELGDSALYLCASSTSGTVNNEQFFGPGTRLTVL.

The chain recombines TRBV12-3 or TRBV12-4 with TRBJ1-1; D gene ambiguous. The CDR3 runs 16 residues. V lost 1 base, J lost 8 bases, and 20 bases lay in between. The DNA for the CDR3 is TGTGCCAGCAGTTTAGGTAAGGCAGTAGAATTTAAAGAAGCTTTCTTT. Residues: CASSLGKAVEFKEAFF.

The table lists this clonotype with many counts. The chain joins TRBV11-3 to TRBJ1-1; no reliable D call. Germline CDR1 and CDR2: SGHNT and YENEEA. The CDR3 has 14 residues. Trimming pared 5 bases from V and 5 bases from J, leaving 15 bases between. In nucleotides, the CDR3 is TGTGCCAGCAGCCCTAGCGGCAGTAATACTGAAGCTTTCTTT. Its translation is CASSPSGSNTEAFF.

This clonotype was seen ten or more times. The chain combines TRBV2 with TRBJ1-3; 8 bases are a match to TRBD1. The CDR3 sequence is 14 residues long. V shed 6 bases, J shed 2 bases, and the junction held 3 bases outside the gene matches. Germline values: CDR1 SNHLY, CDR2 FYNNEI. CDR3 in amino acids: CASRTDRAGNTIYF. The CDR3 region has the DNA TGTGCCAGCAGGACGGACAGGGCTGGAAACACCATATATTTT. Together with reference TRBV2 and TRBJ1-3, the CDR3 gives the full variable domain: EPEVTQTPSHQVTQMGQEVILRCVPISNHLYFYWYRQILGQKVEFLVSFYNNEISEKSEIFDDQFSVERPDGSNFTLKIRSTKLEDSAMYFCASRTDRAGNTIYFGEGSWLTVV.

The V gene is TRBV5-1, the J gene TRBJ2-1; 7 bases line up with TRBD1. With V trimmed by 3 bases and J by 1 base, 4 bases remained unmatched. This CDR3 is 15 amino acids long. Germline V lookup: CDR1 SGHRS, CDR2 YFSETQ. The CDR3 protein is CASSWTGGSYNEQFF. Here the CDR3 DNA reads TGCGCCAGCAGCTGGACAGGTGGTTCCTACAATGAGCAGTTCTTC.

In this sample, this clonotype turned up a few times. V gene TRBV6-1 combines with J gene TRBJ2-1; 8 bases line up with TRBD2. The V and J ends lost 10 bases and 7 bases, in that order; junction bases with no gene match: 18. Germline values: CDR1 MNHNS, CDR2 SASEGT. This CDR3 comprises 16 residues. The CDR3 DNA reads TGTGCCACCGGCAGGGTAAGCGCGGGGGGCCAGAATGAGCAGTTCTTC. It is translated as CATGRVSAGGQNEQFF.

This clonotype was detected many times. V usage is TRBV7-8 and J usage is TRBJ2-1, with 10 bases fitting TRBD2. The germline V gene encodes CDR1 SGHVS and CDR2 FQNEAQ. V shed 8 bases and J 6 bases; nucleotides not matched to a gene: 7. This CDR3 region has 14 residues. In DNA, the CDR3 is TGTGCCAGCGGGGAGCGGGAGGGAACCAATGAGCAGTTCTTC. Its translation is CASGEREGTNEQFF.

This clonotype was detected a few times. J is TRBJ2-2 and V is TRBV5-1; a possible D gene is TRBD2 (5 bases). Germline V gene data show CDR1 as SGHRS and CDR2 as YFSETQ. With 4 bases removed from V and 1 base from J, the gap between germline ends came to 14 bases. CDR3 size: 16 residues. The CDR3 DNA is TGCGCCAGCAGCCCCCTCGCGGGCCAGAACACCGGGGAGCTGTTTTTT. This sequence encodes CASSPLAGQNTGELFF.

This clonotype was observed at least ten times. V and J are TRBV28 and TRBJ1-5; tentative D call: TRBD1 (6 bases). The CDR3 extends over 13 amino acids. V lost 11 bases to trimming and J lost 5 bases, with 16 bases between them. CDR1 MDHEN and CDR2 SYDVKM come from the germline V gene. DNA of the CDR3: TGTGCCCAACCGGGACACTTTCATCAGCCCCAGCATTTT. This encodes CAQPGHFHQPQHF.

V is TRBV25-1 and J is TRBJ2-2; D not certain. The V end was cut by 5 bases, the J end by 2 bases, with 12 bases between. The germline gives CDR1 MGHDK, CDR2 SYGVNS. This CDR3 comprises 15 residues. CDR3: CASSPRIGNTGELFF. In nucleotides, the CDR3 is TGTGCCAGCAGTCCCCGGATAGGAAACACCGGGGAGCTGTTTTTT.

In its sample, this clonotype was seen a few times. The V and J genes are TRBV20-1 and TRBJ2-2; D remains ambiguous. The V end was cut by 0 bases, the J end by 4 bases, with 12 bases between. The length of the CDR3 is 15 residues. CDR1 is DFQATT, CDR2 SNEGSKA, per germline (reference sequence). CDR3 bases: TGCAGTGCTAGAGAGGCGACCCCTGGCACCGGGGAGCTGTTTTTT. Protein: CSAREATPGTGELFF.

Ten or more counts support this clonotype. The chain carries TRBV7-2 and TRBJ2-7, with TRBD2 identical over 10 bases. This CDR3 is built from 15 residues. Germline trimming cut 1 base from V and 4 bases from J; bases unmatched to any gene: 4. The V gene's germline CDR1 is SGHTA and CDR2 FQGNSA. CDR3 loop: CASSLEASGRYEQYF. The CDR3 coding sequence is TGTGCCAGCAGCTTAGAGGCTAGCGGGAGATACGAGCAGTACTTC. The whole variable domain, remainder taken from reference TRBV7-2 and TRBJ2-7, is GAGVSQSPSNKVTEKGKDVELRCDPISGHTALYWYRQSLGQGLEFLIYFQGNSAPDKSGLPSDRFSAERTGGSVSTLTIQRTQQEDSAVYLCASSLEASGRYEQYFGPGTRLTVT.

This clonotype was seen many times. This sequence joins TRBV12-3 or TRBV12-4 and TRBJ1-2; D uncertain. V dropped 4 bases and J dropped 2 bases, with 11 bases sitting between them. The CDR3 length is 14 residues. CDR3 protein: CASSSQIRNYGYTF. The CDR3 DNA is TGTGCCAGCAGTTCACAGATCAGGAACTATGGCTACACCTTC.

This clonotype has just a few counts. The chain has TRBV2 and TRBJ2-2; TRBD1 matches at 7 bases. CDR3 length: 13 amino acids. V was pared by 5 bases and J by 7 bases, with 4 bases of the junction left unmatched. Per the germline V gene, CDR1 is SNHLY and CDR2 is FYNNEI. CDR3 region: CASSRQGLGELFF. The CDR3 DNA is TGTGCCAGCAGTAGACAGGGTCTCGGGGAGCTGTTTTTT.

This clonotype was recorded many times. The gene calls are TRBV5-1 and TRBJ2-7; perhaps TRBD2 as D (6 bases). The CDR3 loop spans 14 amino acids. Trimming shortened V by 1 base and J by 3 bases, and 11 bases separated the two germline ends. Germline V gives CDR1 SGHRS, CDR2 YFSETQ. CDR3 protein: CASSLTASDYEQYF. CDR3 in DNA: TGCGCCAGCAGCTTGACGGCTAGCGACTACGAGCAGTACTTC.

This clonotype was observed many times. This chain connects TRBV7-9 to TRBJ1-2, with TRBD1 as a possible D gene (6 bases). Trimming stripped 4 bases from V and 7 bases from J, with 19 bases between. The CDR3 extends over 15 amino acids. The V gene's germline CDR1 is SEHNR and CDR2 FQNEAQ (reference sequence). CDR3 DNA: TGTGCCAGCAGCTCGGATCACGGGGGGCACCGTGGCTACACCTTC. Residues: CASSSDHGGHRGYTF.